The text below deals with one T cell receptor (beta chain). As yet, its antigen is unknown. The multiple sclerosis controls, all treatment-naive patients, had relapsing-remitting disease that was stable or active. The sample is drawn from a study of CD8 T cells in Susac syndrome. General study points: Acknowledgment was made by the study that its TCR sequencing and HLA analysis involved a relatively small number of individuals.

With random hexamers, 0.5 to 1 ug RNA was reverse transcribed. TCRdb itself ran the immunoSEQ multiplex PCR reads through MiXCR, one entry per CDR3 protein. Of 250,000 to 300,000 distinct CDR3 sequences listed, about 89% were seen once; the top ten hold more than 0.15%. Germline assignment: CDR1 SEHNR and CDR2 FQNEAQ (reference sequence). The CDR3 consists of 15 residues. V was pared by 5 bases and J by 6 bases, with 19 bases between. The rearrangement uses TRBV7-9 and TRBJ1-2; D is undetermined. This TCR was sampled from a human donor with multiple sclerosis. Sequenced material: CD8+ T cells from PBMCs. The CDR3 coding sequence is TGTGCCAGCAGCGGAACCGGGCCGTACATCAATGGCTACACCTTC. It is translated as CASSGTGPYINGYTF.